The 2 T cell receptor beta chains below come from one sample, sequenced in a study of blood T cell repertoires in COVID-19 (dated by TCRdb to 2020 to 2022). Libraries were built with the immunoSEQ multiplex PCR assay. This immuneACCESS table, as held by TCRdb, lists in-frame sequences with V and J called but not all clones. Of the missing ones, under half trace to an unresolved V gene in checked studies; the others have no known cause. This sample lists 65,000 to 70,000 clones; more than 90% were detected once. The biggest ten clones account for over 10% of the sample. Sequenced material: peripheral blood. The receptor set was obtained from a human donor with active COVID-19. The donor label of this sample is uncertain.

The CDR3 sequence: CASSSMDSQETQYF. Written as DNA, the CDR3 is TGTGCCAGTAGTTCGATGGACTCCCAAGAGACCCAGTACTTC. J is TRBJ2-5 and V is TRBV19; the D gene is possibly TRBD2 (5 bases). Per germline, CDR1 LNHDA and CDR2 SQIVND (reference sequence). The CDR3 is 14 amino acids. The V and J ends lost 5 bases and 1 base respectively, with 11 bases between them. Filled out from reference TRBV19 and TRBJ2-5, the complete variable domain reads DGGITQSPKYLFRKEGQNVTLSCEQNLNHDAMYWYRQDPGQGLRLIYYSQIVNDFQKGDIAEGYSVSREKKESFPLTVTSAQKNPTAFYLCASSSMDSQETQYFGPGTRLLVL.

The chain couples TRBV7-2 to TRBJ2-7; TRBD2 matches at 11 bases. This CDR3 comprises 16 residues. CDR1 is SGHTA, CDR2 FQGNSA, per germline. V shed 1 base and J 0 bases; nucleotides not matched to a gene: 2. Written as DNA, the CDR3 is TGTGCCAGCAGCTTAGGCGGACTAGCGGGCTCCTACGAGCAGTACTTC. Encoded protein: CASSLGGLAGSYEQYF.